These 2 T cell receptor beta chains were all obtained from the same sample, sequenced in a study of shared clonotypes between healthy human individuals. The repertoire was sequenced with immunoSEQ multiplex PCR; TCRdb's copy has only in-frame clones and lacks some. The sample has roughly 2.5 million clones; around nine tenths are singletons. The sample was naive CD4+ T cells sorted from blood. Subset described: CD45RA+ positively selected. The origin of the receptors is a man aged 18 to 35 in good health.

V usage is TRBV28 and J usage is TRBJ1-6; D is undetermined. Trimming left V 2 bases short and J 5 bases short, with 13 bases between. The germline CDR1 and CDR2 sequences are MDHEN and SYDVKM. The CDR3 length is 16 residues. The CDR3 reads CASSLPTTKHNSPLHF. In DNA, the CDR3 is TGTGCCAGCAGTTTACCTACGACCAAACATAATTCACCCCTCCACTTT.

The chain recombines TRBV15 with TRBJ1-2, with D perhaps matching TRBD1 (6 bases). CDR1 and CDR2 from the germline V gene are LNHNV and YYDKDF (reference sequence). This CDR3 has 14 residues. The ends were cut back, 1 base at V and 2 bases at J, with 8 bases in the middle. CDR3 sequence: CATSRGGLNYGYTF. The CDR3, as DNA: TGTGCCACCAGCAGAGGGGGGCTGAACTATGGCTACACCTTC.